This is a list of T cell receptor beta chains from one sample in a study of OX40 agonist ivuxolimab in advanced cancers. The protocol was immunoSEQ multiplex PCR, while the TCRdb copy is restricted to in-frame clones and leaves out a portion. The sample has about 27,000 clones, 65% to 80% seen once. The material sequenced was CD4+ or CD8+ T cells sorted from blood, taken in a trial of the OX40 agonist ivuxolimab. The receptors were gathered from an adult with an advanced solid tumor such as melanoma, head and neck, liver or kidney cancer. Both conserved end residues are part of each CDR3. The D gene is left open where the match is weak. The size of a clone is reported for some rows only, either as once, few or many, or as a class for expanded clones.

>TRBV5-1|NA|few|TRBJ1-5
CASSLGGDQPQHF
TGCGCCAGCAGCTTGGGGGGAGATCAGCCCCAGCATTTT
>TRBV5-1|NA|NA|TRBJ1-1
CASSLSAGPNTEAFF
TGCGCCAGCAGCTTGTCGGCAGGGCCGAACACTGAAGCTTTCTTT
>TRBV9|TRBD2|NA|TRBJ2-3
CASSDGAGGLTDTQYF
TGTGCCAGCAGCGACGGAGCGGGGGGCCTCACAGATACGCAGTATTTT
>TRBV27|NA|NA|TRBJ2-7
CASSPDGSGVGQYF
TGTGCCAGCAGCCCGGACGGCTCAGGGGTTGGGCAGTACTTC
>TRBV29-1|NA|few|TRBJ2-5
CSVEEGHLLSGETQYF
TGCAGCGTTGAAGAGGGACATTTACTGAGTGGAGAGACCCAGTACTTC
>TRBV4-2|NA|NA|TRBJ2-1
CASSQHPLPEQFF
TGTGCCAGCAGCCAACACCCCTTGCCTGAGCAGTTCTTC
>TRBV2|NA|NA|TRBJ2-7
CASSEWEFSSYEQYF
TGTGCCAGCAGTGAATGGGAGTTTAGCTCCTACGAGCAGTACTTC
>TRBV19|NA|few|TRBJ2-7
CASSPLKDRPTYEQYF
TGTGCCAGTAGCCCTTTAAAGGATCGCCCTACCTACGAGCAGTACTTC
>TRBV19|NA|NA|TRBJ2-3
CASSETGEVYHTQYF
TGTGCCAGTAGCGAGACTGGGGAGGTCTATCATACGCAGTATTTT
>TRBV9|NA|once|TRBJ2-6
CASSASTGTGDSGANVLTF
TGTGCCAGCAGCGCATCAACCGGGACTGGGGACTCTGGGGCCAACGTCCTGACTTTC
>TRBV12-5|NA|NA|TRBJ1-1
CASGIGRREAFF
TGTGCTAGTGGTATAGGAAGACGGGAAGCTTTCTTT
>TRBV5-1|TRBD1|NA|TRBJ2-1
CASSSMTGSSYNEQFF
TGCGCCAGCAGCTCTATGACAGGGAGCTCCTACAATGAGCAGTTCTTC
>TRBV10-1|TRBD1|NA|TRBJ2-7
CASSPGQGPYEQYF
TGCGCCAGCAGTCCGGGACAGGGCCCCTACGAGCAGTACTTC
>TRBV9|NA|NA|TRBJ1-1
CASSVDGMNTEAFF
TGTGCCAGCAGCGTAGATGGAATGAACACTGAAGCTTTCTTT
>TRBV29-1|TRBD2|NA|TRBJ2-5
CSVELAGEARSYQETQYF
TGCAGCGTTGAGCTAGCGGGAGAGGCGCGTTCGTACCAAGAGACCCAGTACTTC
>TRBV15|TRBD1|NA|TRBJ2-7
CATSRDPGQGADEQYF
TGTGCCACCAGCAGAGATCCCGGACAGGGGGCCGACGAGCAGTACTTC
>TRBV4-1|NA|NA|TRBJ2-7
CASSQDWRVDYEQYF
TGCGCCAGCAGCCAAGACTGGCGGGTCGACTACGAGCAGTACTTC
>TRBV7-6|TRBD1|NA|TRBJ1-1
CASSLPGGEAFF
TGTGCCAGCAGCTTACCAGGGGGTGAAGCTTTCTTT
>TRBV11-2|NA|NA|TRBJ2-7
CASSLVSFKEQYF
TGTGCCAGCAGCTTAGTTAGCTTCAAGGAGCAGTACTTC
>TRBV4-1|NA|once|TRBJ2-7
CASSQVWDRGPGQYF
TGCGCCAGCAGCCAAGTTTGGGACCGAGGACCTGGGCAGTACTTC
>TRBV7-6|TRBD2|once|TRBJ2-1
CASSLVSSGGSYNEQFF
TGTGCCAGCAGCTTAGTTAGTAGCGGGGGCTCCTACAATGAGCAGTTCTTC
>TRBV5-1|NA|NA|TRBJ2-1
CASSLLSSGNEQFF
TGCGCCAGCAGCTTGCTCTCATCGGGAAATGAGCAGTTCTTC
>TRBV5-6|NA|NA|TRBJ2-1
CASSLSFRQDLEQFF
TGTGCCAGCAGCTTGTCGTTCCGACAGGACTTAGAGCAGTTCTTC
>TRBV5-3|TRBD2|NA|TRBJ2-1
CARSPEGLAGGSSYNEQFF
TGTGCCAGAAGCCCCGAAGGACTAGCGGGAGGTAGCTCCTACAATGAGCAGTTCTTC
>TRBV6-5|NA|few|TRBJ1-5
CASSYGVNQPQHF
TGTGCCAGCAGTTATGGGGTTAATCAGCCCCAGCATTTT
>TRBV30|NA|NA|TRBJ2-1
CAWSVSVEQFF
TGTGCCTGGAGTGTATCTGTTGAGCAGTTCTTC
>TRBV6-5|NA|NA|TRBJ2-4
CASSYSGGGREYF
TGTGCCAGCAGTTACTCCGGGGGTGGCAGGGAATACTTC
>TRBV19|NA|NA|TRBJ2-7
CASSILGAGEQYF
TGTGCCAGTAGTATTCTTGGGGCCGGGGAGCAGTACTTC
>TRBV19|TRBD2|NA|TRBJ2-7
CASSIGGGTQDEQYF
TGTGCCAGTAGTATAGGGGGAGGGACGCAGGACGAGCAGTACTTC
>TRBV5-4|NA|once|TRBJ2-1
CASSFPGDEQFF
TGTGCCAGCAGCTTCCCCGGGGATGAGCAGTTCTTC
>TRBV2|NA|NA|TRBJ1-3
CASSRTFLPGNTIYF
TGTGCCAGCAGTCGGACTTTCCTCCCCGGAAACACCATATATTTT